The source of this TCR beta chain is a study of OX40 agonist ivuxolimab in advanced cancers. TCRdb's copy holds only in-frame clones and misses some; the assay was immunoSEQ multiplex PCR. The sample has 55,000 to 65,000 clones; about nine tenths are singletons. Trimming pared 3 bases from V and 0 bases from J, leaving 6 bases between. CDR1 KGHSH and CDR2 LQKENI come from the germline V gene. CDR3 size: 13 residues. This specimen consisted of CD4+ or CD8+ T cells sorted from blood, obtained in a trial of the OX40 agonist ivuxolimab. The rearrangement links TRBV18 to TRBJ2-7; unclear D gene. This clonotype originated in an adult with an advanced solid tumor such as melanoma, head and neck, liver or kidney cancer. CDR3 coding DNA: TGTGCCAGCTCACCGGGCCTCTCCTACGAGCAGTACTTC. This codes for CASSPGLSYEQYF. Using reference TRBV18 and TRBJ2-7 for the parts outside the CDR3, the full variable domain is NAGVMQNPRHLVRRRGQEARLRCSPMKGHSHVYWYRQLPEEGLKFMVYLQKENIIDESGMPKERFSAEFPKEGPSILRIQQVVRGDSAAYFCASSPGLSYEQYFGPGTRLTVT.